These 28 T cell receptor beta chains were sequenced from one sample in a study of follicular helper T cells after annual influenza vaccination. Sequencing used immunoSEQ multiplex PCR; TCRdb keeps in-frame clones, though not all of them. The data hold some 600 clones, with 89% observed a single time. Time point: 2013-2014 season, 7 days after vaccination. The sample consisted of CXCR5+ CD38+ circulating T follicular helper cells from blood, taken 7 days after influenza vaccination. Subset defined: circulating Tfh, non-naive CD4+CXCR5+PD-1+ (ICOS+CD38+ or ICOS-CD38-). These receptors were collected from an adult who received the influenza vaccine.

J is TRBJ2-3 and V is TRBV2; 10 nucleotides align to TRBD2. This CDR3 has 15 amino acids. Trimming removed 6 bases from V and 4 bases from J; junction bases left unmatched: 7. Germline loops: CDR1 SNHLY, CDR2 FYNNEI. The CDR3 region is CASRGQRGGPDTQYF. The CDR3 bases are TGTGCCAGCAGGGGACAGCGGGGGGGCCCAGATACGCAGTATTTT.

This chain uses TRBV2 with TRBJ2-3; D ambiguous. V lost 6 bases to trimming and J lost 2 bases, with 6 bases between them. CDR1 and CDR2 (germline): SNHLY, FYNNEI. The CDR3 is made up of 12 amino acids. Here the CDR3 DNA reads TGTGCCAGCAGGTCTACCACAGATACGCAGTATTTT. The encoded protein is CASRSTTDTQYF. The full variable domain, rest sourced from reference TRBV2 and TRBJ2-3, is EPEVTQTPSHQVTQMGQEVILRCVPISNHLYFYWYRQILGQKVEFLVSFYNNEISEKSEIFDDQFSVERPDGSNFTLKIRSTKLEDSAMYFCASRSTTDTQYFGPGTRLTVL.

This clone was counted only a few times. V and J are TRBV28 and TRBJ1-2, with TRBD1 matching 9 bases. V trimming: 6 bases; J trimming: 6 bases; junction bases outside the gene matches: 5. This CDR3 contains 13 residues. The germline V gene encodes CDR1 MDHEN and CDR2 SYDVKM. CDR3 sequence: CASSSDRGNGYTF. Written as DNA, the CDR3 is TGTGCCAGCAGCTCTGACAGGGGGAATGGCTACACCTTC.

The V gene is TRBV12-2, the J gene TRBJ1-6. TRBV12-2 counts as a pseudogene. This CDR3 contains 19 residues. The CDR3 region has the DNA TGTGCAAGTCGCCCTTTGACGGGATTCACCCTGCCCTATAATTCACCCCTCCACTTT. It encodes CASRPLTGFTLPYNSPLHF.

The chain joins TRBV28 to TRBJ2-5, with TRBD2 as a possible D gene (5 bases). The J call is doubtful: the DNA matches TRBJ2-7 better. CDR1 is MDHEN, CDR2 SYDVKM, per germline. This CDR3 spans 10 amino acids. CDR3 in amino acids: CASGGYEQYF. CDR3 nucleotides: TGTGCCAGCGGAGGCTACGAGCAGTACTTC.

The CDR3 bases are TGTGCCAGCAGCCCCACTTGGACTAGCGGATACAATGAGCAGTTCTTC. Amino acid sequence: CASSPTWTSGYNEQFF. This sequence joins TRBV14 and TRBJ2-1; the match to TRBD2 covers 10 bases. V lost 4 bases, J lost 4 bases, and 7 bases stayed unmatched. This CDR3 is 16 amino acids long. Germline V gene lookup returns CDR1 SGHDN and CDR2 FVKESK.

The rearrangement links TRBV6-1 to TRBJ1-2; D may be TRBD1 (5 bases). The CDR3 runs 13 residues. Deletions cut 8 bases from V and 7 bases from J, with 17 bases between. The germline gives CDR1 MNHNS, CDR2 SASEGT. The CDR3: CASFSGGSGGYTF. For the CDR3, the DNA is TGTGCCAGCTTCTCGGGGGGGTCGGGTGGCTACACCTTC.

This chain connects TRBV29-1 to TRBJ2-3; 11 nucleotides match TRBD2. The V and J ends lost 6 bases and 0 bases, in that order; junction bases with no gene match: 11. Germline CDR1 reads SQVTM; CDR2 reads ANQGSEA. The CDR3 consists of 17 residues. The CDR3 sequence is CSVTPLRTSGSTDTQYF. As DNA, the CDR3 is TGCAGCGTCACCCCTCTACGGACTAGCGGGAGCACAGATACGCAGTATTTT.

V and J are TRBV7-9 and TRBJ2-1; 9 bases map to TRBD2. In germline, CDR1 is SEHNR, CDR2 FQNEAQ (reference sequence). V was pared by 3 bases and J by 3 bases, with 0 bases of the junction left unmatched. The CDR3 consists of 14 residues. The CDR3 sequence: CASSFSGSYNEQFF. The CDR3 nucleotides read TGTGCCAGCAGCTTTAGCGGGAGCTACAATGAGCAGTTCTTC.

This chain uses TRBV27 with TRBJ2-7, with 10 bases fitting TRBD2. From germline, CDR1 is MNHEY and CDR2 SMNVEV (reference sequence). J gave up 6 bases and V 3 bases, and 11 bases lay outside the gene matches. The length of the CDR3 is 16 residues. The CDR3 region is CASSFLSGRASGEQYF. CDR3 in DNA: TGTGCCAGCAGTTTTCTAAGCGGGAGGGCCAGTGGCGAGCAGTACTTC.

The chain has TRBV18 and TRBJ2-7; a weak D match, TRBD2 (5 bases). Germline V CDR1 and CDR2: KGHSH, LQKENI. The CDR3 loop spans 14 amino acids. V was shortened by 0 bases and J by 3 bases, with 9 bases between the two germline ends. CDR3 sequence: CASSPPVAGYEQYF. The DNA of the CDR3 is TGTGCCAGCTCACCACCGGTGGCGGGCTACGAGCAGTACTTC.

The chain is built from TRBV2 and TRBJ2-3; 10 bases are shared with TRBD1. CDR3 length: 15 amino acids. J lost 0 bases, V lost 6 bases, and 3 bases had no gene match. Germline V gene lookup returns CDR1 SNHLY and CDR2 FYNNEI. This CDR3 is CASRRGQGSTDTQYF. CDR3 coding DNA: TGTGCCAGCAGGAGGGGACAGGGGAGCACAGATACGCAGTATTTT.

The rearrangement joins TRBV28 to TRBJ2-1; D gene unclear. Germline-derived CDR1 and CDR2 are MDHEN and SYDVKM. The CDR3 contains 14 residues. Trimming removed 6 bases at V and 1 base at J, with 10 bases between. CDR3 DNA sequence: TGTGCCAGCAGACCGGAGTTTTCCTACAATGAGCAGTTCTTC. Encoded protein: CASRPEFSYNEQFF.

J is TRBJ2-2 and V is TRBV5-4; 8 bases map to TRBD2. This CDR3 spans 17 amino acids. Germline V lookup: CDR1 SGHNT, CDR2 YYREEE (reference sequence). The trim removed 0 bases at V and 0 bases at J, leaving 4 bases unmatched. As DNA, the CDR3 is TGTGCCAGCAGCTTGGCCGGGAGGGGGGCGAACACCGGGGAGCTGTTTTTT. Translation: CASSLAGRGANTGELFF.

This rearrangement joins TRBV10-3 to TRBJ2-3; 13 positions agree with TRBD2. The J segment lost 0 bases and the V segment lost 10 bases, leaving 7 bases of the junction unmatched. The CDR3 covers 16 residues. The V gene's germline CDR1 is ENHRY and CDR2 SYGVKD. The chain's CDR3 is CATGTSGASSTDTQYF. CDR3 nucleotides: TGTGCCACCGGGACTAGCGGGGCCTCTAGCACAGATACGCAGTATTTT.

The V gene is TRBV27, the J gene TRBJ2-3, with 11 bases aligning to TRBD2. The V and J ends lost 6 bases and 7 bases, in that order; junction bases with no gene match: 12. This CDR3 has 16 amino acids. Germline V gene sequence: CDR1 MNHEY, CDR2 SMNVEV (reference sequence). The CDR3 spells CASSLLSGRAGNTQYF. The CDR3 DNA is TGTGCCAGCAGCCTCCTTAGCGGGAGGGCCGGGAATACGCAGTATTTT.

A single count supports this clone. The V call is TRBV11-2, the J call TRBJ2-1; weak D call: TRBD2 (5 bases). CDR1 is SGHAT, CDR2 FQNNGV, per germline. The CDR3 has 14 amino acids. V was cut by 5 bases and J by 4 bases, with 12 bases left in between. Written as DNA, the CDR3 is TGTGCCAGCAGCCGACTATCTTCGTACAATGAGCAGTTCTTC. It specifies CASSRLSSYNEQFF.

The chain uses TRBV28 and TRBJ2-2; 7 nucleotides line up with TRBD1. V lost 5 bases and J lost 0; bases outside the gene matches: 3. The CDR3 is 15 amino acids. Germline-derived CDR1 and CDR2 are MDHEN and SYDVKM. CDR3 region: CASSLTGANTGELFF. The CDR3 DNA follows: TGTGCCAGCAGTCTAACAGGGGCGAACACCGGGGAGCTGTTTTTT.

This sequence joins TRBV7-8 and TRBJ2-2; D is unresolved. The germline V gene has CDR1 SGHVS and CDR2 FQNEAQ. Between the trimmed V and J ends, which lost 1 base and 7 bases, there was a span of 7 bases. This CDR3 is 13 amino acids long. The CDR3 here is CASSLGQFGELFF. CDR3 nucleotide sequence: TGTGCCAGCAGCTTAGGGCAGTTCGGGGAGCTGTTTTTT. Full variable domain (missing parts from reference TRBV7-8 and TRBJ2-2): GAGVSQSPRYKVAKRGQDVALRCDPISGHVSLFWYQQALGQGPEFLTYFQNEAQLDKSGLPSDRFFAERPEGSVSTLKIQRTQQEDSAVYLCASSLGQFGELFFGEGSRLTVL.

V and J are TRBV29-1 and TRBJ2-5; D perhaps matches TRBD1 (5 bases). V was cut by 5 bases and J by 4 bases, with 11 bases left in between. The CDR3 contains 12 residues. Germline V gives CDR1 SQVTM, CDR2 ANQGSEA. CDR3 residues: CSVYRNAETQYF. Here the CDR3 DNA reads TGCAGCGTTTACAGGAATGCAGAGACCCAGTACTTC.

This clone was recorded a few times. The gene calls are TRBV2 and TRBJ2-2; 9 bases are shared with TRBD2. This CDR3 spans 16 amino acids. Germline-derived CDR1 and CDR2 are SNHLY and FYNNEI. Losses at the gene ends were 6 bases for V and 1 base for J; bases not matched to a gene: 6. The CDR3 coding sequence is TGTGCCAGCAGGGTTAGCGGGGGATGGAACACCGGGGAGCTGTTTTTT. This encodes CASRVSGGWNTGELFF.

The J gene is TRBJ1-2, the V gene TRBV6-5; D is unclear. The V and J ends lost 0 bases and 1 base respectively, with 12 bases between them. This CDR3 is 16 amino acids long. The V gene's germline CDR1 is MNHEY and CDR2 SVGAGI. CDR3 sequence: CASSYSSRIINYGYTF. CDR3 coding DNA: TGTGCCAGCAGTTACTCGTCCAGAATTATTAACTATGGCTACACCTTC.

The chain combines TRBV6-5 with TRBJ2-6; no firm D call. CDR3 length equals 13 residues. The germline V gene encodes CDR1 MNHEY and CDR2 SVGAGI. The V gene lost 6 bases and the J gene lost 0 bases, with 3 bases spanning the gap. The CDR3 here is CASSRSGANVLTF. Here the CDR3 DNA reads TGTGCCAGCAGCCGCTCTGGGGCCAACGTCCTGACTTTC.

V gene TRBV28 combines with J gene TRBJ1-2; D is unclear. V dropped 2 bases and J dropped 3 bases, with 7 bases sitting between them. The CDR3 runs 13 residues. Germline values: CDR1 MDHEN, CDR2 SYDVKM. CDR3 sequence (DNA): TGTGCCAGCAGTTTAGGGCAGCACTATGGCTACACCTTC. Its protein product is CASSLGQHYGYTF.

J is TRBJ2-7 and V is TRBV4-1; 7 bases are shared with TRBD1. The CDR3 is 15 residues long. Per the germline V gene, CDR1 is MGHRA and CDR2 is YSYEKL. The ends lost 3 bases at V and 3 bases at J; junction bases unmatched: 8. CDR3 residues: CASSQGYAGGYEQYF. For the CDR3, the DNA is TGCGCCAGCAGCCAGGGGTATGCAGGGGGCTACGAGCAGTACTTC.

This chain joins TRBV7-8 and TRBJ2-1; D not resolved. Germline-derived CDR1 and CDR2 are SGHVS and FQNEAQ. The CDR3 is 11 residues long. V was cut by 5 bases and J by 10 bases, with 9 bases left in between. The CDR3 reads CASSPLEEQFF. The CDR3, as DNA: TGTGCCAGCAGCCCTCTAGAGGAGCAGTTCTTC.

Concerning this clone itself: Germline is not matched at one junction end, which may reflect a read error. The V gene is TRBV7-7, the J gene TRBJ2-1; 10 bases map to TRBD2. CDR1 and CDR2 (germline): SSHAT, FNYEAQ (reference sequence). This CDR3 is built from 13 residues. The CDR3 DNA is TGTGCTAGCAGTTTGACCGGGACTAGCGTAACGTTCTTC. Residues: CASSLTGTSVTFF.

The V call is TRBV9, the J call TRBJ2-2, with D hard to call. The V gene's germline CDR1 is SGDLS and CDR2 YYNGEE. Trimming stripped 0 bases from V and 5 bases from J, with 11 bases between. This CDR3 is built from 15 residues. In nucleotides, the CDR3 is TGTGCCAGCAGCGTAGAGGCTAGTGGGACCGGGGAGCTGTTTTTT. It specifies CASSVEASGTGELFF.